Listed below are T cell receptor beta chains from one sample, sequenced in a study of cytomegalovirus exposure and HLA in healthy donors. Some clones are missing from TCRdb's copy, which holds only in-frame ones; the method was immunoSEQ multiplex PCR. The repertoire has around 130,000 clones, about 80% of them found once; the top ten carry 1% to 1.5%. Input material: PBMCs. These TCRs come from a girl aged 2-9 years in good health and CMV-seronegative. Each CDR3 is given with its conserved first and last residue. A D gene is named only where the DNA matches it firmly. Some rows mark clone size as missing; the rest say once, few, many or name a class of expanded clone.

d_call | j_call | clone_size | v_call | cdr3_aa | cdr3_nt
- | TRBJ2-2 | - | TRBV7-2 | CASSLVRGNTGELFF | TGTGCCAGCAGCTTAGTTCGAGGGAACACCGGGGAGCTGTTTTTT
TRBD2 | TRBJ2-2 | - | TRBV28 | CASRQLAVRTTGELFF | TGTGCCAGCAGGCAACTAGCGGTTCGAACGACCGGGGAGCTGTTTTTT
TRBD1 | TRBJ1-6 | - | TRBV6-6 | CASSTPRDRVNSPLHF | TGTGCCAGCAGTACACCTCGGGACAGGGTTAATTCACCCCTCCACTTT
TRBD1 | TRBJ2-6 | - | TRBV6-1 | CGTGTGDAGANVLTF | TGTGGGACCGGGACAGGGGATGCTGGGGCCAACGTCCTGACTTTC
- | TRBJ1-4 | once | TRBV7-2 | CASSLTLYEKLFF | TGTGCCAGCAGCTTAACCCTATATGAAAAACTGTTTTTT
- | TRBJ2-2 | - | TRBV5-1 | CASSLRLATAGELFF | TGCGCCAGCAGCTTGCGGCTAGCTACAGCCGGGGAGCTGTTTTTT
- | TRBJ2-3 | - | TRBV18 | CASSPLPPGADTQYF | TGTGCCAGCTCACCACTCCCACCAGGGGCAGATACGCAGTATTTT
TRBD1 | TRBJ2-7 | - | TRBV10-3 | CAISDSGQGGHEQYF | TGTGCCATCAGTGACTCGGGACAGGGTGGCCACGAGCAGTACTTC
TRBD1 | TRBJ1-5 | - | TRBV7-3 | CASSGPGQEEEYSNQPQHF | TGTGCCAGCAGCGGACCGGGACAGGAAGAGGAATATAGCAATCAGCCCCAGCATTTT
TRBD1 | TRBJ2-3 | few | TRBV6-6 | CASSYQGATTDTQYF | TGTGCCAGCAGTTATCAGGGGGCTACCACAGATACGCAGTATTTT
- | TRBJ1-5 | - | TRBV19 | CASRDRLSNQPQHF | TGTGCCAGTAGGGACAGACTTAGCAATCAGCCCCAGCATTTT
TRBD2 | TRBJ2-3 | - | TRBV14 | CASSQDGGSGDTQYF | TGTGCCAGCAGCCAAGATGGCGGGAGTGGAGATACGCAGTATTTT
TRBD1 | TRBJ2-3 | once | TRBV6-6 | CASSPPGQAMWYTQYF | TGTGCCAGCAGTCCCCCGGGACAGGCAATGTGGTATACGCAGTATTTT
- | TRBJ2-7 | - | TRBV7-8 | CASSLARIPGPTYEQYF | TGTGCCAGCAGCTTAGCGCGAATACCGGGTCCGACCTACGAGCAGTACTTC
- | TRBJ1-1 | - | TRBV7-2 | CASSIWTWAGSTEAFF | TGTGCCAGCAGCATTTGGACGTGGGCGGGGAGCACTGAAGCTTTCTTT
TRBD2 | TRBJ2-7 | few | TRBV25-1 | CASSPSPTGTSGGDEQYF | TGTGCCAGCAGTCCCTCCCCAACCGGGACTAGCGGGGGGGACGAGCAGTACTTC